The rows below give T cell receptor beta chains drawn from one sample of a study of EBV T-cell therapy then PD-1 blockade in nasopharyngeal carcinoma. The assay was immunoSEQ multiplex PCR, and TCRdb's table has in-frame clones only and misses some. Among 13,000 to 15,000 clones listed, 80% to 85% were seen once. For these TCRs, the target antigens are not known. The material sequenced was CD8+ T cells from blood, taken around day 100 from a patient whose treatment included autologous EBV-specific T cells and nivolumab. Receptors originate from a man between 35 and 55 years old with nasopharyngeal carcinoma. Each CDR3 is given with its conserved first and last residue. D genes are given only for firm matches. Clone size is given for some rows only: seen once, a few or many times, or a class if the clone is expanded.

TRBV5-8	.	TRBJ1-2	TRBD1	CASRLSGTDFFGYTF	TGTGCCAGCAGGCTCTCCGGGACAGATTTCTTTGGCTACACCTTC
TRBV11-1	.	TRBJ2-3	TRBD2	CASSSIGAGFRHTQYF	TGTGCCAGCAGCTCCATCGGAGCGGGATTTCGTCATACGCAGTATTTT
TRBV4-3	.	TRBJ1-5	.	CASSQERSYSNQPQHF	TGCGCCAGCAGCCAAGAACGGAGCTATAGCAATCAGCCCCAGCATTTT
TRBV9	.	TRBJ1-2	TRBD1	CASSPGAGGENVGYTF	TGTGCCAGCAGCCCAGGGGCAGGGGGGGAGAACGTCGGCTACACCTTC
TRBV27	.	TRBJ1-2	.	CASSTGGGNYGYTF	TGTGCCAGCAGTACCGGGGGGGGGAACTATGGCTACACCTTC
TRBV5-6	few	TRBJ1-2	.	CASSLEEGNYGYTF	TGTGCCAGCAGCTTGGAGGAGGGTAACTATGGCTACACCTTC
TRBV6-5	.	TRBJ2-7	.	CASRPTSSYEQYF	TGTGCCAGCAGACCGACCAGCTCCTACGAGCAGTACTTC
TRBV6-2/TRBV6-3	once	TRBJ1-1	.	CASSYFRGGSEAFF	TGTGCCAGCAGTTACTTCAGGGGTGGCTCTGAAGCTTTCTTT
TRBV6-5	once	TRBJ2-3	.	CASSYGGIDTQYF	TGTGCCAGCAGTTACGGCGGGATAGATACGCAGTATTTT
TRBV18	once	TRBJ1-2	.	CASSPAGLFNYGYTF	TGTGCCAGCTCACCAGCGGGACTTTTTAACTATGGCTACACCTTC